The 17 T cell receptor beta chains below were found in one sample sequenced in a study of blood T cell repertoires in COVID-19. Generated by immunoSEQ multiplex PCR, the TCRdb table keeps only in-frame clones and is missing some. The sample includes hundreds of thousands of clones, 80% to 90% of them seen just once. Specimen: PBMCs or T cells enriched from blood (not recorded which). Source of these receptors: a man aged 25 to 40 who had recovered from COVID-19.

J is TRBJ1-6 and V is TRBV7-8; 9 bases agree with TRBD1. The CDR3 covers 15 residues. Germline V gene lookup returns CDR1 SGHVS and CDR2 FQNEAQ. The ends lost 5 bases at V and 10 bases at J; junction bases unmatched: 9. DNA for the CDR3: TGTGCCAGCAGCATATCCGGGACAGGGAGGTCACCCCTCCACTTT. Its translation is CASSISGTGRSPLHF.

J is TRBJ2-3 and V is TRBV5-1, with TRBD2 as a possible D gene (5 bases). Germline CDR1 reads SGHRS; CDR2 reads YFSETQ. V lost 4 bases, J lost 3 bases, and 18 bases lay in between. The length of the CDR3 is 16 residues. DNA of the CDR3: TGCGCCAGCAGCCGGAACTACGGGTCGGGAACAGATACGCAGTATTTT. It specifies CASSRNYGSGTDTQYF.

The chain combines TRBV11-2 with TRBJ1-5; 7 bases map to TRBD1. This CDR3 has 13 residues. V gave up 5 bases and J gave up 5 bases; unmatched junction bases: 3. Germline CDR1 reads SGHAT; CDR2 reads FQNNGV. Here the CDR3 reads CASSMDRHQPQHF. The CDR3 nucleotides read TGTGCCAGCAGCATGGACAGGCATCAGCCCCAGCATTTT. Filled out from reference TRBV11-2 and TRBJ1-5, the complete variable domain reads EAGVAQSPRYKIIEKRQSVAFWCNPISGHATLYWYQQILGQGPKLLIQFQNNGVVDDSQLPKDRFSAERLKGVDSTLKIQPAKLEDSAVYLCASSMDRHQPQHFGDGTRLSIL.

J is TRBJ2-2 and V is TRBV6-5; D might be TRBD1 (6 bases). This CDR3 has 15 amino acids. V dropped 5 bases and J dropped 0 bases, with 10 bases sitting between them. Germline CDR1 is MNHEY and CDR2 is SVGAGI. CDR3 coding DNA: TGTGCCAGCAGTAAACAGGGCACGAACACCGGGGAGCTGTTTTTT. Translated: CASSKQGTNTGELFF.

The CDR3 DNA sequence: TGTGCCAGCACCTCGCCACAGGGGAACGCCGAGCAGTACTTC. Translated: CASTSPQGNAEQYF. The rearrangement joins TRBV6-9 to TRBJ2-7; 7 bases are shared with TRBD1. After removal of 7 bases from V and 6 bases from J, the junction contained 12 bases not matched to a gene. The CDR3 loop spans 14 amino acids. CDR1 and CDR2 (germline): MNHGY, SVAAGI.

The chain uses TRBV2 and TRBJ1-2; 8 positions agree with TRBD1. Germline V gene lookup returns CDR1 SNHLY and CDR2 FYNNEI. The CDR3 length is 17 residues. V lost 7 bases, J lost 0 bases, and 13 bases stayed unmatched. In nucleotides, the CDR3 is TGTGCCAGCATGGGGGTCCCCGGGACAGGTACTAACTATGGCTACACCTTC. Residues: CASMGVPGTGTNYGYTF. Full variable domain (remainder filled in from reference TRBV2 and TRBJ1-2): EPEVTQTPSHQVTQMGQEVILRCVPISNHLYFYWYRQILGQKVEFLVSFYNNEISEKSEIFDDQFSVERPDGSNFTLKIRSTKLEDSAMYFCASMGVPGTGTNYGYTFGSGTRLTVV.

The chain recombines TRBV28 with TRBJ1-6; D is possibly TRBD1 (6 bases). The germline gives CDR1 MDHEN, CDR2 SYDVKM. This CDR3 has 13 residues. V was shortened by 6 bases and J by 8 bases, with 11 bases between the two germline ends. The CDR3 coding sequence is TGTGCCAGCAGGTCAGGACAGTATTCACCCCTCCACTTT. The encoded protein is CASRSGQYSPLHF.

The chain links TRBV30 to TRBJ2-2; 10 bases agree with TRBD2. The trim removed 3 bases at V and 5 bases at J, leaving 3 bases unmatched. Germline values: CDR1 GTSNPN, CDR2 SVGIG (reference sequence). The CDR3 contains 14 residues. The CDR3 region is CAWRPTSGTGELFF. The CDR3 DNA follows: TGTGCCTGGAGGCCGACTAGCGGGACCGGGGAGCTGTTTTTT.

The genes are TRBV5-1 and TRBJ1-5; D might be TRBD1 (5 bases). V lost 0 bases and J 3 bases, leaving 10 bases between the germline ends. This CDR3 contains 15 residues. Germline assignment: CDR1 SGHRS and CDR2 YFSETQ. CDR3 bases: TGCGCCAGCAGCTTGGACGGCAGGGACAATCAGCCCCAGCATTTT. Translating it yields CASSLDGRDNQPQHF. The full variable domain, with the rest looked up from reference TRBV5-1 and TRBJ1-5, is KAGVTQTPRYLIKTRGQQVTLSCSPISGHRSVSWYQQTPGQGLQFLFEYFSETQRNKGNFPGRFSGRQFSNSRSEMNVSTLELGDSALYLCASSLDGRDNQPQHFGDGTRLSIL.

This chain joins TRBV28 and TRBJ2-5; a weak D match, TRBD2 (5 bases). V lost 6 bases to trimming and J lost 5 bases, with 16 bases between them. CDR1 and CDR2 (germline): MDHEN, SYDVKM. The CDR3 loop spans 14 amino acids. The CDR3 DNA sequence: TGTGCCAGCAGCGGTGTTTCAGGCGGGGAGACCCAGTACTTC. Translating gives CASSGVSGGETQYF.

The genes are TRBV7-9 and TRBJ2-7; D remains unclear. Trimming cost V 0 bases and J 4 bases, with 10 bases left between them. CDR3 length equals 14 residues. Germline CDR1 reads SEHNR; CDR2 reads FQNEAQ (reference sequence). CDR3 protein: CASSLAAVSYEQYF. As DNA, the CDR3 is TGTGCCAGCAGCTTAGCCGCAGTCTCGTACGAGCAGTACTTC.

Written as DNA, the CDR3 is TGTGCCAGTACCCGACAGGGCCGATTGACTGAAGCTTTCTTT. Translated: CASTRQGRLTEAFF. The rearrangement joins TRBV19 to TRBJ1-1; 7 bases line up with TRBD1. Germline lookup yields CDR1 LNHDA and CDR2 SQIVND (reference sequence). The CDR3 runs 14 residues. With V trimmed by 7 bases and J by 5 bases, 10 bases remained unmatched.

V gene TRBV7-2 combines with J gene TRBJ2-7, with D perhaps TRBD2 (5 bases). Germline-derived CDR1 and CDR2 are SGHTA and FQGNSA. Deletions cut 4 bases from V and 7 bases from J, with 20 bases between. The CDR3 loop spans 15 amino acids. CDR3 nucleotide sequence: TGTGCCAGCAGCTGGAATCCCATTTACGGGATAGAGCAGTACTTC. This translates into CASSWNPIYGIEQYF.

This clone was detected a few times. This chain links TRBV7-9 with TRBJ2-5, with 10 nucleotides matching TRBD1. V shed 6 bases and J 4 bases; nucleotides not matched to a gene: 11. CDR1 is SEHNR, CDR2 FQNEAQ, per germline (reference sequence). The CDR3 has 16 residues. The CDR3 bases are TGTGCCAGCAGTAACGCCGGGACAGGGGTGGGAGAGACCCAGTACTTC. It codes for CASSNAGTGVGETQYF.

This chain connects TRBV3-1 (or the pseudogene TRBV3-2) to TRBJ1-1, with 9 bases lining up with TRBD1. The germline gives CDR1 LGHDT, CDR2 YNNKEL (reference sequence). CDR3 length: 14 residues. V was pared by 1 base and J by 6 bases, with 3 bases of the junction left unmatched. CDR3 coding DNA: TGTGCCAGCAGCCAAGGGGGGACAGGGCCTGAAGCTTTCTTT. Translation: CASSQGGTGPEAFF.

This chain connects TRBV25-1 to TRBJ2-7; maybe TRBD2 (6 bases). The germline V gene has CDR1 MGHDK and CDR2 SYGVNS. V lost 8 bases, J lost 0 bases, and 11 bases lay in between. This CDR3 has 13 amino acids. The CDR3 DNA reads as TGTGCCAGCCAGCGGGTCTCCTCCTACGAGCAGTACTTC. It encodes CASQRVSSYEQYF.

The count of this clone is one. This sequence joins TRBV19 and TRBJ1-1; D remains unclear. CDR1 and CDR2 from the germline V gene are LNHDA and SQIVND (reference sequence). V gave up 4 bases and J gave up 4 bases, with 13 bases separating them. CDR3 length: 14 amino acids. CDR3 DNA sequence: TGTGCCAGTAGTAGAGTCGGGTCGCGCACTGAAGCTTTCTTT. It encodes CASSRVGSRTEAFF. Full variable domain (missing parts from reference TRBV19 and TRBJ1-1): DGGITQSPKYLFRKEGQNVTLSCEQNLNHDAMYWYRQDPGQGLRLIYYSQIVNDFQKGDIAEGYSVSREKKESFPLTVTSAQKNPTAFYLCASSRVGSRTEAFFGQGTRLTVV.